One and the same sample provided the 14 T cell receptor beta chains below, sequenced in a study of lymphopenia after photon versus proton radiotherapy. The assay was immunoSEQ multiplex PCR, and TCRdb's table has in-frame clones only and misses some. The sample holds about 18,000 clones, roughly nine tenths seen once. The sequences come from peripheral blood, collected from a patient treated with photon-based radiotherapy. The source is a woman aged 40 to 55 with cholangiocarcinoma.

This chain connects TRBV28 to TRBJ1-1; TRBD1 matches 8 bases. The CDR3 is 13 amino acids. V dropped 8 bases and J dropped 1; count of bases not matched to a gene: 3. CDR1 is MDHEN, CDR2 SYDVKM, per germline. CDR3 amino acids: CASLGQANTEAFF. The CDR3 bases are TGTGCCAGCCTGGGACAGGCGAACACTGAAGCTTTCTTT. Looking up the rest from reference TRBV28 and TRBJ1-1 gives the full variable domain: DVKVTQSSRYLVKRTGEKVFLECVQDMDHENMFWYRQDPGLGLRLIYFSYDVKMKEKGDIPEGYSVSREKKERFSLILESASTNQTSMYLCASLGQANTEAFFGQGTRLTVV.

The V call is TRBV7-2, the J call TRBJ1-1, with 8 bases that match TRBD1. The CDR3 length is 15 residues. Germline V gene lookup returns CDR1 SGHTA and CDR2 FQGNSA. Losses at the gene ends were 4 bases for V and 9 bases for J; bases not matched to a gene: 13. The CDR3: CASSSGQGAPAKAFF. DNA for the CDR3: TGTGCCAGCAGCTCCGGACAGGGTGCCCCGGCGAAAGCTTTCTTT.

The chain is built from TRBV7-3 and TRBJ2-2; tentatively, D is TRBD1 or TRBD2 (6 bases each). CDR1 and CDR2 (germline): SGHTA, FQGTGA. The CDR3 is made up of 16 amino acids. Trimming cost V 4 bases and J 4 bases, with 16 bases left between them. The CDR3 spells CASSSHGGRSTGELFF. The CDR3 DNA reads TGTGCCAGCAGCTCCCACGGGGGCAGGAGCACCGGGGAGCTGTTTTTT.

The CDR3 reads CASSARPEANTEAFF. As DNA, the CDR3 is TGTGCCAGTAGTGCTAGGCCCGAAGCGAACACTGAAGCTTTCTTT. J is TRBJ1-1 and V is TRBV19; D gene uncertain. Trimming stripped 5 bases from V and 1 base from J, with 14 bases between. This CDR3 region has 15 residues. From germline, CDR1 is LNHDA and CDR2 SQIVND (reference sequence).

CDR3 nucleotide sequence: TGTGCCAGCAGCTTCCGGGGACTAGCGGGTCACAATGAGCAGTTCTTC. It codes for CASSFRGLAGHNEQFF. The chain carries TRBV7-9 and TRBJ2-1, with 12 bases fitting TRBD2. This CDR3 has 16 amino acids. V lost 3 bases, J lost 5 bases, and 5 bases stayed unmatched. CDR1 and CDR2 from the germline V gene are SEHNR and FQNEAQ (reference sequence).

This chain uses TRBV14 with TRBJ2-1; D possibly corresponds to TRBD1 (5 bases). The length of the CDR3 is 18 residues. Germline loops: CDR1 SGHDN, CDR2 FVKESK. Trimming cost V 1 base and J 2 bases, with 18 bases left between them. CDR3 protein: CASSQGSRAPRTYNEQFF. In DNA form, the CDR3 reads TGTGCCAGCAGCCAAGGTTCCAGGGCACCCAGAACCTACAATGAGCAGTTCTTC.

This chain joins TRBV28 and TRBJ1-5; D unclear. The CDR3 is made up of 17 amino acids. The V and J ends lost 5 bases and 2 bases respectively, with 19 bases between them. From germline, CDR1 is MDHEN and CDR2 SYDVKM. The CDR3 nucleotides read TGTGCCAGCAGTGTCCCCGAGGGAAATGGTGGCAATCAGCCCCAGCATTTT. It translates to CASSVPEGNGGNQPQHF.

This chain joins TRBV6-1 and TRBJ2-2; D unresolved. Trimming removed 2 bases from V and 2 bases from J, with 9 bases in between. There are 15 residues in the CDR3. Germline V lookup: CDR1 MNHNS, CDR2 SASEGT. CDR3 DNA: TGTGCCAGCAGTGAAATGGCAGTCAACACCGGGGAGCTGTTTTTT. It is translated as CASSEMAVNTGELFF.

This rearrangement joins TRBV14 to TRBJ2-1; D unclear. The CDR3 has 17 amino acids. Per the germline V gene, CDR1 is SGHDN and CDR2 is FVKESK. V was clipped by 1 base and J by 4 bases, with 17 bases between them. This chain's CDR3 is CASSQGLRPTQYNEQFF. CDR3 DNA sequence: TGTGCCAGCAGCCAAGGCCTAAGGCCTACTCAATACAATGAGCAGTTCTTC. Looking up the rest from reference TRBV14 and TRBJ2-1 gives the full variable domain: EAGVTQFPSHSVIEKGQTVTLRCDPISGHDNLYWYRRVMGKEIKFLLHFVKESKQDESGMPNNRFLAERTGGTYSTLKVQPAELEDSGVYFCASSQGLRPTQYNEQFFGPGTRLTVL.

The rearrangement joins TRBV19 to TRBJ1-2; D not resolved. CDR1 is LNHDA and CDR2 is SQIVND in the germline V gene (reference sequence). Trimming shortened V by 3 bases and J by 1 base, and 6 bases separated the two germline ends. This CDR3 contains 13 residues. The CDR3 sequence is CASSMVSNYGYTF. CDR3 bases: TGTGCCAGTAGTATGGTTAGTAACTATGGCTACACCTTC.

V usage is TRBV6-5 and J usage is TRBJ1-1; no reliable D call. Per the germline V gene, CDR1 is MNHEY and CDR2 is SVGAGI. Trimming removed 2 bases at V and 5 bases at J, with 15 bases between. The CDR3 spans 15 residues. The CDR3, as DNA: TGTGCCAGCAGTTACCTATCCGGACGTGAGACTGAAGCTTTCTTT. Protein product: CASSYLSGRETEAFF.

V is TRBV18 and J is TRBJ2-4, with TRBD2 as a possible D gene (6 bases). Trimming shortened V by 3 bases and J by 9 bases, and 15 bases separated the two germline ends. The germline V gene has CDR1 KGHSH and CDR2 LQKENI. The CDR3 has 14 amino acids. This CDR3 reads CASSPPTRGGIQYF. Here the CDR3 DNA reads TGTGCCAGCTCACCTCCTACTCGGGGAGGCATTCAGTACTTC.

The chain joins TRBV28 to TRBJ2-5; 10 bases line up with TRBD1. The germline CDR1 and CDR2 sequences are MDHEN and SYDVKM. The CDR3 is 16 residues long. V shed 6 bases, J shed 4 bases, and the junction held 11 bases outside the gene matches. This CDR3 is CASSVRRGTGVETQYF. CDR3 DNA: TGTGCCAGCAGCGTACGCCGAGGGACAGGGGTAGAGACCCAGTACTTC.

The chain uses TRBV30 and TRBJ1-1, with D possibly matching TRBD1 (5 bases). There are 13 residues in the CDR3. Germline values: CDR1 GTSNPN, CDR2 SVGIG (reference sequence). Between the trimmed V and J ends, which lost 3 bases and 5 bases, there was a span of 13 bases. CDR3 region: CAWSPGRVTEAFF. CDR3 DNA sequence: TGTGCCTGGAGCCCTGGCAGGGTAACTGAAGCTTTCTTT.